The entry below gives a single T cell receptor beta chain sequence along with its context. Its antigen remains unknown. This entry belongs to a study of OX40 agonist ivuxolimab in advanced cancers. Trimming took off 3 bases at V and 10 bases at J, with 10 bases between the two ends. Germline loops: CDR1 MDHEN, CDR2 SYDVKM. This CDR3 contains 12 residues. Broader study findings: Among the nonresponders, some also had low normalized T-cell clonal expansion.

Repertoires were generated with immunoSEQ multiplex PCR, while TCRdb's copy carries only in-frame clones and drops some. In the table there are around 20,000 clones, just under 75% of which are singletons. The chain uses TRBV28 and TRBJ2-1; D ambiguous. This receptor was obtained from an adult with an advanced solid tumor such as melanoma, head and neck, liver or kidney cancer. The material was CD4+ or CD8+ T cells sorted from blood, obtained in a trial of the OX40 agonist ivuxolimab. Here the CDR3 DNA reads TGTGCCAGCAGTTTCGGCCAAGGCGAGCAGTTCTTC. Translated, it gives CASSFGQGEQFF.